The 30 T cell receptor beta chains in this list originate from one sample, sequenced in a study of blood T cell repertoires in COVID-19. TCRdb's table, derived via immunoSEQ multiplex PCR, lists solely in-frame clones and lacks some. The repertoire consists of around 170,000 clones, with around 88% occurring once and the leading ten covering 3.5% to 4.5%. The material sequenced was peripheral blood. The source is a woman in her 30s with acute or convalescent COVID-19.

The J gene is TRBJ2-3, the V gene TRBV4-2; D is unclear. V lost 0 bases and J 2 bases, leaving 9 bases between the germline ends. The CDR3 consists of 15 residues. Per germline, CDR1 LGHNA and CDR2 YNFKEQ. The CDR3 loop is CASSQDGYVTDTQYF. CDR3 DNA: TGTGCCAGCAGCCAAGACGGGTATGTCACAGATACGCAGTATTTT.

This clone was observed once. The chain recombines TRBV3-1 (or the pseudogene TRBV3-2) with TRBJ2-5; TRBD2 matches at 10 bases. This CDR3 is built from 14 residues. After removal of 6 bases from V and 4 bases from J, the junction contained 5 bases not matched to a gene. CDR1 and CDR2 (germline): LGHDT, YNNKEL (reference sequence). This CDR3 is CASSPSGRGETQYF. The CDR3 DNA reads TGTGCCAGCAGTCCTAGCGGGAGAGGAGAGACCCAGTACTTC.

V is TRBV27 and J is TRBJ2-5, with a possible D match to TRBD1 (6 bases). This CDR3 contains 13 residues. Trimming pared 7 bases from V and 5 bases from J, leaving 14 bases between. The germline V gene encodes CDR1 MNHEY and CDR2 SMNVEV (reference sequence). In DNA, the CDR3 is TGTGCCAGCAACAAACAGGGATCGGAGACCCAGTACTTC. Translating it yields CASNKQGSETQYF.

This chain connects TRBV27 to TRBJ2-3; D is ambiguous. Trimming stripped 5 bases from V and 0 bases from J, with 9 bases between. The CDR3 spans 14 residues. Germline lookup yields CDR1 MNHEY and CDR2 SMNVEV (reference sequence). The CDR3: CASSVHLSTDTQYF. CDR3 nucleotides: TGTGCCAGCAGTGTTCACCTAAGCACAGATACGCAGTATTTT.

The chain carries TRBV9 and TRBJ2-7, with a weak D call TRBD2 (6 bases). Germline V gene data show CDR1 as SGDLS and CDR2 as YYNGEE. The CDR3 loop spans 15 amino acids. V was trimmed by 2 bases and J by 0 bases, leaving 12 bases between them. The CDR3 spells CASSVSGSNSYEQYF. The DNA for the CDR3 is TGTGCCAGCAGCGTCTCCGGGAGCAACTCCTACGAGCAGTACTTC. Full variable domain (rest looked up from reference TRBV9 and TRBJ2-7): DSGVTQTPKHLITATGQRVTLRCSPRSGDLSVYWYQQSLDQGLQFLIQYYNGEERAKGNILERFSAQQFPDLHSELNLSSLELGDSALYFCASSVSGSNSYEQYFGPGTRLTVT.

V gene TRBV7-2 combines with J gene TRBJ2-1, with 13 bases aligning to TRBD2. The length of the CDR3 is 14 residues. V gave up 3 bases and J gave up 11 bases; unmatched junction bases: 4. Looked up from germline, CDR1 is SGHTA and CDR2 is FQGNSA. The CDR3 DNA is TGTGCCAGCAGCTTCCAGACTAGCGGGAGGAAGCAGTTCTTC. The encoded protein is CASSFQTSGRKQFF.

Here the CDR3 reads CASTNAGGGTDTQYF. The CDR3, as DNA: TGCGCCAGCACGAATGCGGGAGGGGGGACAGATACGCAGTATTTT. The chain combines TRBV5-1 with TRBJ2-3; 9 bases are a match to TRBD2. Germline CDR1 SGHRS, CDR2 YFSETQ. V lost 6 bases, J lost 3 bases, and 8 bases stayed unmatched. This CDR3 has 15 residues.

The chain recombines TRBV20-1 with TRBJ2-1, with D maybe TRBD2 (6 bases). Per germline, CDR1 DFQATT and CDR2 SNEGSKA (reference sequence). This CDR3 is 12 amino acids long. The V end was cut by 3 bases, the J end by 8 bases, with 11 bases between. This CDR3 reads CSASGEADEQFF. The CDR3 bases are TGCAGTGCTAGTGGGGAGGCGGATGAGCAGTTCTTC.

The chain couples TRBV28 to TRBJ2-1, with D perhaps matching TRBD2 (7 bases). This CDR3 comprises 16 residues. The germline gives CDR1 MDHEN, CDR2 SYDVKM. The germline V and J ends were trimmed by 6 bases and 9 bases, with 24 bases remaining between them. CDR3 amino acids: CASSEGGGRRGSEQFF. The CDR3 DNA reads as TGTGCCAGCAGCGAAGGGGGGGGACGGAGAGGGAGTGAGCAGTTCTTC. Together with reference TRBV28 and TRBJ2-1, the CDR3 gives the full variable domain: DVKVTQSSRYLVKRTGEKVFLECVQDMDHENMFWYRQDPGLGLRLIYFSYDVKMKEKGDIPEGYSVSREKKERFSLILESASTNQTSMYLCASSEGGGRRGSEQFFGPGTRLTVL.

This clone was picked up one time. The genes are TRBV9 and TRBJ1-1, with D possibly TRBD1 on 5 matching bases. The V gene's germline CDR1 is SGDLS and CDR2 YYNGEE. The CDR3 has 14 amino acids. V lost 4 bases and J lost 5, with 15 bases in between. The CDR3 region has the DNA TGTGCCAGCAGCCCCAGCCTGGGGGGAACTGAAGCTTTCTTT. Protein: CASSPSLGGTEAFF.

The genes are TRBV11-2 and TRBJ2-5, with TRBD1 matching over 9 bases. The CDR3 totals 14 residues. The trim removed 4 bases at V and 4 bases at J, leaving 4 bases unmatched. Germline assignment: CDR1 SGHAT and CDR2 FQNNGV. CDR3 region: CASSSLDRGETQYF. The CDR3 region has the DNA TGTGCCAGCAGCTCCTTGGACAGGGGAGAGACCCAGTACTTC.

This clone was recorded once. The rearrangement joins TRBV6-1 to TRBJ1-2, with D possibly TRBD1 on 6 matching bases. V dropped 1 base and J dropped 10 bases, with 16 bases sitting between them. The CDR3 is 14 amino acids. Germline V gives CDR1 MNHNS, CDR2 SASEGT. In DNA form, the CDR3 reads TGTGCCAGCAGTGAAGTGGGCCAGGGGACGCCCTACACCTTC. It is translated as CASSEVGQGTPYTF.

The chain has TRBV20-1 and TRBJ2-5; the match to TRBD2 covers 8 bases. The CDR3 contains 16 residues. CDR1 is DFQATT, CDR2 SNEGSKA, per germline (reference sequence). Trimming removed 3 bases from V and 2 bases from J; junction bases left unmatched: 11. The chain's CDR3 is CSASGAGVSGQETQYF. The DNA for the CDR3 is TGCAGTGCTAGTGGAGCGGGAGTTAGTGGGCAAGAGACCCAGTACTTC.

The V call is TRBV7-9, the J call TRBJ1-5, with D possibly matching TRBD1 (5 bases). V gave up 3 bases and J gave up 4 bases, with 7 bases separating them. The CDR3 runs 13 residues. The germline V gene encodes CDR1 SEHNR and CDR2 FQNEAQ (reference sequence). For the CDR3, the DNA is TGTGCCAGCAGCTTTGCAGGGAATCAGCCCCAGCATTTT. As protein: CASSFAGNQPQHF.

The chain employs TRBV6-5 and TRBJ2-2; D is ambiguous. V dropped 4 bases and J dropped 7 bases, with 7 bases sitting between them. The germline gives CDR1 MNHEY, CDR2 SVGAGI. CDR3 length equals 12 residues. The CDR3 sequence is CASSLSLGELFF. In DNA form, the CDR3 reads TGTGCCAGCAGTTTAAGCCTCGGGGAGCTGTTTTTT.

The gene calls are TRBV6-6 and TRBJ1-2; perhaps TRBD1 as D (5 bases). CDR3 size: 13 residues. Trimming pared 4 bases from V and 6 bases from J, leaving 12 bases between. The germline V gene encodes CDR1 MNHNY and CDR2 SVGAGI (reference sequence). The CDR3 is CASSSGTPNGYTF. The CDR3 region has the DNA TGTGCCAGCAGTTCCGGGACTCCTAATGGCTACACCTTC.

CDR3 bases: TGTGCCAGCAGTATGCTAGCGGGAGGCGGGGACGAGCAGTTCTTC. Translated, it gives CASSMLAGGGDEQFF. The rearrangement uses TRBV27 and TRBJ2-1; 11 nucleotides align to TRBD2. The CDR3 is 15 amino acids. CDR1 is MNHEY, CDR2 SMNVEV, per germline (reference sequence). The V and J ends lost 5 bases and 10 bases, in that order; junction bases with no gene match: 10.

The chain uses TRBV18 and TRBJ2-2, with TRBD2 matching over 7 bases. Germline V gene sequence: CDR1 KGHSH, CDR2 LQKENI. There are 17 residues in the CDR3. The V and J ends lost 6 bases and 5 bases, in that order; junction bases with no gene match: 15. Here the CDR3 DNA reads TGTGCCAGCTCCCCCGGGCAGCGGACTAGGGATACCGGGGAGCTGTTTTTT. Its translation: CASSPGQRTRDTGELFF.

This clone appeared a single time. This rearrangement joins TRBV5-1 to TRBJ1-1; a weak D match, TRBD1 (5 bases). In germline, CDR1 is SGHRS, CDR2 YFSETQ. The CDR3 spans 14 residues. The V and J ends lost 4 bases and 7 bases respectively, with 17 bases between them. The CDR3 DNA reads TGCGCCAGCAGCCCCCGGGACTACCCACTTGAAGCTTTCTTT. Protein: CASSPRDYPLEAFF.

In its sample, this clone was seen once. This rearrangement joins TRBV10-2 to TRBJ2-1, with D unresolved. Between the trimmed V and J ends, which lost 5 bases and 6 bases, there was a span of 5 bases. This CDR3 has 11 amino acids. Germline assignment: CDR1 WSHSY and CDR2 SAAADI. CDR3: CASSYFNEQFF. CDR3 nucleotides: TGCGCCAGCAGTTATTTCAATGAGCAGTTCTTC.

The chain is built from TRBV5-4 and TRBJ2-4, with 9 bases matching TRBD1. Germline lookup yields CDR1 SGHNT and CDR2 YYREEE (reference sequence). CDR3 length: 14 amino acids. V was pared by 6 bases and J by 8 bases, with 9 bases of the junction left unmatched. CDR3 nucleotides: TGTGCCAGCACCAAACAGGGGGCCGGGGACATTCAGTACTTC. The encoded protein is CASTKQGAGDIQYF.

The chain links TRBV6-5 to TRBJ1-1, with a possible D match to TRBD1 (5 bases). Looked up from germline, CDR1 is MNHEY and CDR2 is SVGAGI. The V gene lost 7 bases and the J gene lost 5 bases, with 14 bases spanning the gap. This CDR3 comprises 13 residues. CDR3 sequence (DNA): TGTGCCAGCACTGGGGCAGCACGGACTGAAGCTTTCTTT. Residues: CASTGAARTEAFF.

This clone has a single count. The chain is built from TRBV9 and TRBJ2-4; TRBD2 aligns across 11 bases. This CDR3 contains 16 residues. With V trimmed by 0 bases and J by 8 bases, 7 bases remained unmatched. Germline V gene lookup returns CDR1 SGDLS and CDR2 YYNGEE. DNA of the CDR3: TGTGCCAGCAGCGTAGGGGCTAGCGGGAGGCTGGACATTCAGTACTTC. Translation: CASSVGASGRLDIQYF.

Remarks on this clone: The sample carries other DNA sequences with the same CDR3. The chain joins TRBV6-5 to TRBJ2-7; TRBD2 is a possible D gene (6 bases). Trimming removed 4 bases from V and 5 bases from J, with 18 bases in between. From germline, CDR1 is MNHEY and CDR2 SVGAGI. The CDR3 spans 15 residues. The CDR3 here is CASSSLRVREHEQYF. The CDR3 bases are TGTGCCAGCAGTTCCCTGAGAGTTCGGGAGCACGAGCAGTACTTC.

This chain joins TRBV28 and TRBJ2-7; a weak D match, TRBD1 (6 bases). Germline V gives CDR1 MDHEN, CDR2 SYDVKM. The CDR3 is 11 amino acids. V was shortened by 3 bases and J by 11 bases, with 11 bases between the two germline ends. The CDR3 loop reads CASSFRQAEYF. Written as DNA, the CDR3 is TGTGCCAGCAGTTTCCGACAGGCCGAGTACTTC.

The chain uses TRBV2 and TRBJ2-7, with 12 bases fitting TRBD2. Per the germline V gene, CDR1 is SNHLY and CDR2 is FYNNEI. J gave up 0 bases and V 0 bases, and 6 bases lay outside the gene matches. CDR3 length equals 18 residues. CDR3 sequence reads: CASSEAGTSGLSSYEQYF. DNA of the CDR3: TGTGCCAGCAGTGAAGCGGGGACTAGCGGGCTAAGCTCCTACGAGCAGTACTTC.

As concerns this clone: Germline and junction disagree at one end, which may indicate a read error. This chain uses TRBV6-1 with TRBJ2-7; TRBD1 agrees at 7 bases. The CDR3 runs to 13 residues. In germline, CDR1 is MNHNS, CDR2 SASEGT. The CDR3 nucleotides are TGTGCCAGCACTGAACAGGGGCCCTACGAGCAGTACTTC. As protein: CASTEQGPYEQYF.

The J gene is TRBJ2-1, the V gene TRBV18, with TRBD2 matching over 14 bases. CDR3 length: 15 residues. In germline, CDR1 is KGHSH, CDR2 LQKENI. The junction had 3 bases not matched to a gene; V was cut back by 4 bases and J by 7 bases. The CDR3 DNA sequence: TGTGCCAGCTCACGAGGGACTAGCGGGAGAAATGAGCAGTTCTTC. Its protein is CASSRGTSGRNEQFF.

The genes are TRBV12-3 or TRBV12-4 and TRBJ2-2; no definite D call. The CDR3 contains 11 residues. Trimming removed 7 bases at V and 5 bases at J, with 5 bases between. The CDR3 loop is CASTSTGELFF. The DNA for the CDR3 is TGTGCCAGCACTTCGACCGGGGAGCTGTTTTTT.

V gene TRBV2 combines with J gene TRBJ1-4; a weak D match, TRBD1 (6 bases). The CDR3 totals 15 residues. Trimming left V 5 bases short and J 8 bases short, with 18 bases between. Per the germline V gene, CDR1 is SNHLY and CDR2 is FYNNEI. The CDR3 protein is CASSNPRDTREKLFF. The CDR3 DNA sequence: TGTGCCAGCAGTAACCCCCGGGACACACGCGAAAAACTGTTTTTT.